The present entry profiles one T cell receptor beta chain with its context. In the original processing: Estimates of nucleated cell counts were drawn from the amplification of reference gene primers. Sequenced by immunoSEQ multiplex PCR; TCRdb stores in-frame clones only, minus some. The V and J calls and clone size come from that table; D and trimming were worked out from the DNA. Here the sample spans approximately 210,000 clones, about 86% being singletons. The data are from a study of blood T cell repertoires in COVID-19. On the study more broadly: Italy, Spain and the United States were the sources of the convalescent and acute COVID-19 samples. T cells, B-cell-depleted T cells, or PBMCs supplied cDNA or gDNA.

The sample taken for sequencing was peripheral blood. This TCR was recovered from a man aged 18 to 30 with active or convalescent COVID-19.

CDR3 region: CASSGGTSKNIQYF. The CDR3 bases are TGTGCCAGCAGCGGCGGGACTAGCAAAAACATTCAGTACTTC. The chain combines TRBV5-4 with TRBJ2-4; 8 positions agree with TRBD2. V lost 4 bases, J lost 3 bases, and 3 bases stayed unmatched. The CDR3 is 14 amino acids. The germline gives CDR1 SGHNT, CDR2 YYREEE (reference sequence).